The 22 T cell receptor beta chains below come from one sample, sequenced in a study of blood T cell repertoires in COVID-19. Method: immunoSEQ multiplex PCR; TCRdb's copy keeps in-frame clones and lacks some. Of about 64,000 clones listed, more than 70% are singletons. What was sequenced was peripheral blood. The source is a man in his 70s with acute or convalescent COVID-19.

The genes are TRBV19 and TRBJ1-2, with TRBD1 matching 7 bases. CDR1 is LNHDA, CDR2 SQIVND, per germline (reference sequence). The CDR3 sequence is 13 residues long. With 6 bases clipped from V and 2 bases from J, the junction kept 3 bases outside the gene matches. The CDR3 DNA sequence: TGTGCCAGTAGCTCGGACAGGAACTATGGCTACACCTTC. Its protein is CASSSDRNYGYTF.

For the CDR3, the DNA is TGTGCCAGCAGTCTCACAGATCAGCCCCAGCATTTT. This encodes CASSLTDQPQHF. The chain carries TRBV2 and TRBJ1-5; D remains unclear. CDR3 length: 12 residues. Germline loops: CDR1 SNHLY, CDR2 FYNNEI. V gave up 5 bases and J gave up 5 bases, with 7 bases separating them.

V is TRBV28 and J is TRBJ2-7; D possibly corresponds to TRBD1 (5 bases). Germline values: CDR1 MDHEN, CDR2 SYDVKM. The CDR3 length is 13 residues. V lost 2 bases and J lost 2, with 7 bases in between. The DNA of the CDR3 is TGTGCCAGCAGTTTAGACAGTCCCTACGAGCAGTACTTC. The encoded protein is CASSLDSPYEQYF.

The chain employs TRBV28 and TRBJ1-1; D ambiguous. V was pared by 4 bases and J by 3 bases, with 18 bases between. The CDR3 covers 16 residues. Germline V gene sequence: CDR1 MDHEN, CDR2 SYDVKM. For the CDR3, the DNA is TGTGCCAGCAGTTCGATCCCGGGGAGGGCGGACACTGAAGCTTTCTTT. Encoded protein: CASSSIPGRADTEAFF.

This chain joins TRBV29-1 and TRBJ1-2; TRBD1 matches 8 bases. The V segment lost 4 bases and the J segment 5 bases; nucleotides outside the gene matches: 6. CDR1 is SQVTM and CDR2 is ANQGSEA in the germline V gene. This CDR3 is 13 amino acids long. This chain's CDR3 is CSVADRGLYGYTF. As DNA, the CDR3 is TGCAGCGTTGCCGACAGGGGTTTATATGGCTACACCTTC.

V and J are TRBV15 and TRBJ1-3; 7 bases align to TRBD1. The CDR3 sequence is 14 residues long. Germline CDR1 LNHNV, CDR2 YYDKDF (reference sequence). V was pared by 5 bases and J by 4 bases, with 5 bases of the junction left unmatched. CDR3 coding DNA: TGTGCCACCAGCGTAGGACAGGCGGGAAACACCATATATTTT. It is translated as CATSVGQAGNTIYF. The variable domain in full, with the rest retrieved from reference TRBV15 and TRBJ1-3, is DAMVIQNPRYQVTQFGKPVTLSCSQTLNHNVMYWYQQKSSQAPKLLFHYYDKDFNNEADTPDNFQSRRPNTSFCFLDIRSPGLGDTAMYLCATSVGQAGNTIYFGEGSWLTVV.

The rearrangement joins TRBV23-1 to TRBJ2-7; TRBD1 matches at 7 bases. TRBV23-1 belongs to the ORF category, with a function that is uncertain. V trimming: 4 bases; J trimming: 3 bases; junction bases outside the gene matches: 9. CDR3 length: 15 amino acids. CDR3 nucleotide sequence: TGCGCCAGCAGTCCTGGGACAGCTTACAACTACGAGCAGTACTTC. It codes for CASSPGTAYNYEQYF.

This clone showed up just once. The genes are TRBV5-4 and TRBJ2-3; D gene unclear. Germline V gene sequence: CDR1 SGHNT, CDR2 YYREEE (reference sequence). Trimming stripped 3 bases from V and 0 bases from J, with 11 bases between. This CDR3 is 15 amino acids long. The CDR3 DNA reads as TGTGCCAGCAGCTCTAGATCTCAAAGCACAGATACGCAGTATTTT. As protein: CASSSRSQSTDTQYF. The full variable domain, rest sourced from reference TRBV5-4 and TRBJ2-3, is ETGVTQSPTHLIKTRGQQVTLRCSSQSGHNTVSWYQQALGQGPQFIFQYYREEENGRGNFPPRFSGLQFPNYSSELNVNALELDDSALYLCASSSRSQSTDTQYFGPGTRLTVL.

The V call is TRBV7-2, the J call TRBJ2-5; tentative D call: TRBD1 (5 bases). The V and J ends lost 1 base and 5 bases respectively, with 8 bases between them. Germline V gene sequence: CDR1 SGHTA, CDR2 FQGNSA. CDR3 length equals 13 residues. The CDR3 reads CASSLGQGETQYF. Written as DNA, the CDR3 is TGTGCCAGCAGCTTAGGGCAGGGCGAGACCCAGTACTTC.

The genes are TRBV9 and TRBJ2-1; D possibly corresponds to TRBD2 (5 bases). Looked up from germline, CDR1 is SGDLS and CDR2 is YYNGEE. There are 15 residues in the CDR3. V was shortened by 3 bases and J by 7 bases, with 17 bases between the two germline ends. CDR3 sequence (DNA): TGTGCCAGCAGCGCCAGTCCGGGATTCGGAAATGAGCAGTTCTTC. As protein: CASSASPGFGNEQFF.

This sequence joins TRBV20-1 and TRBJ2-6; weak D call: TRBD1 (6 bases). CDR1 is DFQATT and CDR2 is SNEGSKA in the germline V gene (reference sequence). V gave up 3 bases and J gave up 0 bases, with 12 bases separating them. This CDR3 contains 16 residues. In DNA form, the CDR3 reads TGCAGTGCTAGTCAGGGGCACTTCTCTGGGGCCAACGTCCTGACTTTC. This gives the protein CSASQGHFSGANVLTF.

V gene TRBV6-2 or TRBV6-3 combines with J gene TRBJ1-2; D not resolved. This CDR3 comprises 12 residues. Trimming cost V 2 bases and J 7 bases, with 8 bases left between them. Germline V gene sequence: CDR1 MNHEY, CDR2 SVGEGT. The CDR3 sequence is CASSYPRVGYTF. CDR3 sequence (DNA): TGTGCCAGCAGTTACCCGAGGGTTGGCTACACCTTC.

The chain carries TRBV10-3 and TRBJ2-7; maybe TRBD1 (6 bases). This CDR3 comprises 16 residues. Germline assignment: CDR1 ENHRY and CDR2 SYGVKD. V was pared by 0 bases and J by 6 bases, with 18 bases between. The CDR3 DNA follows: TGTGCCATCAGTGAGTCGATTCCCTCAGGGGTTCGCGAGCAGTACTTC. Protein product: CAISESIPSGVREQYF.

The chain links TRBV2 to TRBJ1-4, with D tentatively TRBD1 (5 bases). From germline, CDR1 is SNHLY and CDR2 FYNNEI. The CDR3 spans 11 residues. With 8 bases removed from V and 8 bases from J, the gap between germline ends came to 9 bases. This CDR3 reads CASGSGEKLFF. For the CDR3, the DNA is TGTGCCAGCGGGTCAGGGGAAAAACTGTTTTTT. The variable domain in full, with the rest retrieved from reference TRBV2 and TRBJ1-4, is EPEVTQTPSHQVTQMGQEVILRCVPISNHLYFYWYRQILGQKVEFLVSFYNNEISEKSEIFDDQFSVERPDGSNFTLKIRSTKLEDSAMYFCASGSGEKLFFGSGTQLSVL.

V gene TRBV6-5 combines with J gene TRBJ1-5; possible D gene TRBD1, 6 bases. With 6 bases removed from V and 4 bases from J, the gap between germline ends came to 16 bases. From germline, CDR1 is MNHEY and CDR2 SVGAGI. The CDR3 is made up of 15 amino acids. CDR3 in DNA: TGTGCCAGCAGAACAGACAGGTCGGTAAATCAGCCCCAGCATTTT. Translating gives CASRTDRSVNQPQHF.

The CDR3 loop is CASSPRTGVNTEAFF. CDR3 in DNA: TGTGCCAGCAGCCCCAGGACAGGAGTAAACACTGAAGCTTTCTTT. This chain joins TRBV13 and TRBJ1-1; 7 positions match TRBD1. With V trimmed by 5 bases and J by 2 bases, 8 bases remained unmatched. The CDR3 runs 15 residues. Germline V gene lookup returns CDR1 PRHDT and CDR2 FYEKMQ (reference sequence).

The chain employs TRBV18 and TRBJ1-6; no firm D call. Germline V gene data show CDR1 as KGHSH and CDR2 as LQKENI. This CDR3 has 15 residues. The V end was cut by 6 bases, the J end by 8 bases, with 17 bases between. This chain's CDR3 is CASSRVLEGDSPLHF. The DNA for the CDR3 is TGTGCCAGCTCCCGGGTTTTAGAGGGAGATTCACCCCTCCACTTT. The complete variable domain, with remaining parts taken from reference TRBV18 and TRBJ1-6, reads NAGVMQNPRHLVRRRGQEARLRCSPMKGHSHVYWYRQLPEEGLKFMVYLQKENIIDESGMPKERFSAEFPKEGPSILRIQQVVRGDSAAYFCASSRVLEGDSPLHFGNGTRLTVT.

The rearrangement links TRBV5-1 to TRBJ2-2; 7 bases fit TRBD1. CDR1 and CDR2 (germline): SGHRS, YFSETQ. The V and J ends lost 4 bases and 6 bases, in that order; junction bases with no gene match: 12. There are 16 residues in the CDR3. The DNA for the CDR3 is TGCGCCAGCAGCCACCACAGGGGCGCGAGGGCCGGGGAGCTGTTTTTT. Translated: CASSHHRGARAGELFF.

This clone occurred once. This chain connects TRBV15 to TRBJ1-1; no clear D gene. V was cut by 0 bases and J by 1 base, with 6 bases left in between. CDR1 and CDR2 from the germline V gene are LNHNV and YYDKDF (reference sequence). The CDR3 runs to 14 residues. The CDR3 DNA reads as TGTGCCACCAGCAGAGATCCGTCGAACACTGAAGCTTTCTTT. Residues: CATSRDPSNTEAFF.

This chain connects TRBV7-9 to TRBJ1-2; 7 nucleotides line up with TRBD1. Trimming took 1 base from V and 7 from J; bases not matched to a gene: 6. The CDR3 is 14 residues long. Germline V gene lookup returns CDR1 SEHNR and CDR2 FQNEAQ (reference sequence). As DNA, the CDR3 is TGTGCCAGCAGCTTAGTGGGGACAGCCTCTGGCTACACCTTC. Its protein product is CASSLVGTASGYTF.

Here the CDR3 DNA reads TGTGCCAGCAGCAAAGCGAGGAACAAGGCCCGTCGGAACACCATATATTTT. Protein: CASSKARNKARRNTIYF. The gene calls are TRBV21-1 and TRBJ1-3. TRBV21-1 is tagged as a pseudogene. This CDR3 comprises 17 residues.

The V and J genes are TRBV5-6 and TRBJ1-4; 10 nucleotides match TRBD1. The CDR3 has 17 residues. The ends lost 0 bases at V and 8 bases at J; junction bases unmatched: 10. CDR1 and CDR2 (germline): SGHDT, YYEEEE. CDR3 residues: CASSLVGQGLLGEKLFF. In DNA form, the CDR3 reads TGTGCCAGCAGCTTGGTGGGACAGGGGTTATTGGGCGAAAAACTGTTTTTT. Together with reference TRBV5-6 and TRBJ1-4, the CDR3 gives the full variable domain: DAGVTQSPTHLIKTRGQQVTLRCSPKSGHDTVSWYQQALGQGPQFIFQYYEEEERQRGNFPDRFSGHQFPNYSSELNVNALLLGDSALYLCASSLVGQGLLGEKLFFGSGTQLSVL.